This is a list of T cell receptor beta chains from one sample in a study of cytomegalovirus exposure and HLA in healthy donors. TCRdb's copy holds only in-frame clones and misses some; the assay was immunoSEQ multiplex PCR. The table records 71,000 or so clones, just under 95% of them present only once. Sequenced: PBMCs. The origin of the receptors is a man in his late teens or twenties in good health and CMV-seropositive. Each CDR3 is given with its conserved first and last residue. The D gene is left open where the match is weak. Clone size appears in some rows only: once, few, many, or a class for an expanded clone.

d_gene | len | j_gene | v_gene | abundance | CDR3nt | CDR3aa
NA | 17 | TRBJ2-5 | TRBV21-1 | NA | TGTGCCAGCAGCAAAGCCAAGACAGGGGTTAGCCAAGAGACCCAGTACTTC | CASSKAKTGVSQETQYF
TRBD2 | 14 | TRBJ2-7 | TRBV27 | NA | TGTGCCAGCAGTTTCTATCTAGCGGGGGGGGAGCAGTACTTC | CASSFYLAGGEQYF
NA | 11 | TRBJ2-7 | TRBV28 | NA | TGTGCCAGCAGTGGGAGCGACGAGCAGTACTTC | CASSGSDEQYF
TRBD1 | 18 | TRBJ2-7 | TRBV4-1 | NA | TGCGCCAGCAGCCGCTTCACAGGGGGGAATCCTTCCTTCTACGAGCAGTACTTC | CASSRFTGGNPSFYEQYF
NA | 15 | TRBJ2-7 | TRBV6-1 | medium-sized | TGTGCCAGCAGTGAAGCCCCGGACAGATTCTACGAGCAGTACTTC | CASSEAPDRFYEQYF
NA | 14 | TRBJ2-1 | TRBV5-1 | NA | TGCGCCAGCACTTCTGCGGACTCCTACAATGAGCAGTTCTTC | CASTSADSYNEQFF
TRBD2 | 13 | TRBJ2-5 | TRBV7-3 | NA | TGTGCCAGCAGCTTAGCGGGAGGGGAGACCCAGTACTTC | CASSLAGGETQYF
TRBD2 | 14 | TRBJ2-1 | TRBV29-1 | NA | TGCAGCGTTAAGACTAGCGATTCCCACAATGAGCAGTTCTTC | CSVKTSDSHNEQFF
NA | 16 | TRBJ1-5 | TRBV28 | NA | TGTGCCAGCAGTGAACCGGGACACTACCTTTTGGAGCCCCAGCATTTT | CASSEPGHYLLEPQHF
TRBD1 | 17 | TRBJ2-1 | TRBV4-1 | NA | TGCGCCAGCAGCCAAGGGTGGGGTCCGGACAGGGGCAATGAGCAGTTCTTC | CASSQGWGPDRGNEQFF
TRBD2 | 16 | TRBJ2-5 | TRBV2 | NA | TGTGCCAGCAGTGTGTGGCGGGGGGGCGGCGAGAAGACCCAGTACTTC | CASSVWRGGGEKTQYF
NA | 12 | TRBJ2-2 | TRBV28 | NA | TGTGCCAGCATACAGAACACCGGGGAGCTGTTTTTT | CASIQNTGELFF
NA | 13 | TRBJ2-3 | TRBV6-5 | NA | TGTGCCAGCAGTTTGACAGGTCCAGATACGCAGTATTTT | CASSLTGPDTQYF
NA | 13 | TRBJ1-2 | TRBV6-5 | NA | TGTGCCAGCAGTTACTCGGACAGAGCTTCTAACACCTTC | CASSYSDRASNTF
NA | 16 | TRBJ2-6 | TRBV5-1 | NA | TGCGCCAGCAGCTTGGGACAGCTCTCTGGGGCCAACGTCCTGACTTTC | CASSLGQLSGANVLTF
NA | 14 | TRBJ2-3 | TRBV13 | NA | TGTGCCAGCAGCACCCGGACTAGCACAGATACGCAGTATTTT | CASSTRTSTDTQYF
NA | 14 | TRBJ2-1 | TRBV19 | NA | TGTGCCAGTAGTAAACGAGGCTCCTACAATGAGCAGTTCTTC | CASSKRGSYNEQFF
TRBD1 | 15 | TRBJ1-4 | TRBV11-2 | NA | TGTGCCAGCAGCTTAGGGCACAGGGGAAATGAAAAACTGTTTTTT | CASSLGHRGNEKLFF
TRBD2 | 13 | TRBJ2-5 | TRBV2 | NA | TGTGCCAGCCTAGCGGGGGTCCAAGAGACCCAGTACTTC | CASLAGVQETQYF
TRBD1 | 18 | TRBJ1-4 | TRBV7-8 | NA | TGTGCCAGCAGCTTAGCCCGAGGACAGGTCGCTACTAATGAAAAACTGTTTTTT | CASSLARGQVATNEKLFF
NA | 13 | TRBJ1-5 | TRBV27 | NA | TGTGCCAGCACCGCGGGCGGGGGTCAGCCCCAGCATTTT | CASTAGGGQPQHF
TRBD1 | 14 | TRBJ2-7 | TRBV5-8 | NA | TGTGCCAGCAGCTTGCTAGGACAGGACTACGAGCAGTACTTC | CASSLLGQDYEQYF
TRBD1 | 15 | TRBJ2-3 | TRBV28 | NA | TGTGCCAGCAGTTTGCTAACAGGGGGCACAGATACGCAGTATTTT | CASSLLTGGTDTQYF
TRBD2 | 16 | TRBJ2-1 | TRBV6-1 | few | TGTGCCAGCAGTGAAGATACGGGAGGATCCTACAATGAGCAGTTCTTC | CASSEDTGGSYNEQFF
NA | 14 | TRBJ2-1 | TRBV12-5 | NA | TGTGCTAGTGAAGAGGGGCAGGGGGGAAATGAGCAGTTCTTC | CASEEGQGGNEQFF
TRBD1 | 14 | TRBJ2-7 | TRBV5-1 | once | TGCGCCAGCAGCGCAGGACAGGGAGGAGGCGAGCAGTACTTC | CASSAGQGGGEQYF
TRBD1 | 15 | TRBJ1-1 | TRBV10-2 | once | TGCGCCAGCAGTGCGAGAACAGGGGGGGGCACTGAAGCTTTCTTT | CASSARTGGGTEAFF
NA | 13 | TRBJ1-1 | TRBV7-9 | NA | TGTGCCAGCAGCAAGACAGAGATCACTGAAGCTTTCTTT | CASSKTEITEAFF
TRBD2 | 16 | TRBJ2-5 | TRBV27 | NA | TGTGCCAGCAGTTTCAAGGGTCTAGCGGAGATAGAGACCCAGTACTTC | CASSFKGLAEIETQYF
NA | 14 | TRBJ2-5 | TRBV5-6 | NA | TGTGCCAGCAGCTTGGTGGGGCTAATCGAGACCCAGTACTTC | CASSLVGLIETQYF
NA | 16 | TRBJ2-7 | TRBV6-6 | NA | TGTGCCAGCAGAAAGGCCCCTACGGGGACATCCTACGAGCAGTACTTC | CASRKAPTGTSYEQYF